This entry concerns a single TCR beta chain. The J segment lost 5 bases and the V segment lost 2 bases, leaving 3 bases of the junction unmatched. The germline gives CDR1 MNHNY, CDR2 SVGAGI (reference sequence). CDR3 length equals 14 residues. The source of the sample is a study of blood T cell repertoires in COVID-19. Across the study: T cells, B-cell-depleted T cells, or PBMCs supplied cDNA or gDNA.

In the original workflow: Scientists estimated how many nucleated cells there were by amplifying reference gene primers. The method was immunoSEQ multiplex PCR; TCRdb's version includes in-frame clones alone and lacks a portion of them. The D gene and trimming were derived from the DNA, and the V and J assignments and clone size from that table. Of about 220,000 clones in the sample, under 90% were seen once. The gene calls are TRBV6-6 and TRBJ1-5; 7 bases are shared with TRBD1. The clonotype comes from a woman over 75 with acute or convalescent COVID-19. The sequencing input was peripheral blood. The CDR3 is CASSYRDRYQPQHF. The CDR3 coding sequence is TGTGCCAGCAGTTACCGGGACAGATATCAGCCCCAGCATTTT.